These 12 T cell receptor beta chains originate from one sample sequenced in a study of T-cell memory formation after mild COVID-19. TCRdb independently ran MiXCR on the 5' RACE reads; one entry per CDR3 protein. The sample consists of about 410,000 distinct CDR3 sequences, more than 15% of them appearing once. Material for sequencing was PBMCs or a T cell subset sorted from them (not recorded which). These TCRs come from a man between 18 and 35 years old who had mild COVID-19 (a few samples of this study predate the infection). Cell type and time point are not known.

The chain is built from TRBV12-3 or TRBV12-4 and TRBJ1-5; perhaps TRBD1 as D (5 bases). The V gene lost 8 bases and the J gene lost 3 bases, with 14 bases spanning the gap. CDR3 size: 14 residues. Here the CDR3 reads CASATGLFNQPQHF. CDR3 DNA: TGTGCCAGCGCAACGGGGCTCTTCAATCAGCCCCAGCATTTT.

The J gene is TRBJ1-3, the V gene TRBV6-5; no reliable D call. Trimming shortened V by 0 bases and J by 1 base, and 10 bases separated the two germline ends. The V gene's germline CDR1 is MNHEY and CDR2 SVGAGI. The CDR3 sequence is 16 residues long. DNA for the CDR3: TGTGCCAGCAGTTACTCGGCCGGGCAGTCTGGAAACACCATATATTTT. Protein product: CASSYSAGQSGNTIYF.

The CDR3 loop is CAISESIGNTIYF. As DNA, the CDR3 is TGTGCCATCAGTGAGTCGATCGGAAACACCATATATTTT. V usage is TRBV10-3 and J usage is TRBJ1-3; no reliable D call. V was pared by 0 bases and J by 4 bases, with 4 bases between. This CDR3 is built from 13 residues. Germline CDR1 is ENHRY and CDR2 is SYGVKD.

This sequence joins TRBV4-3 and TRBJ1-5, with D hard to call. The V end lost 1 base, the J end lost 4 bases, and 5 bases lay between the germline ends. Per the germline V gene, CDR1 is LGHNA and CDR2 is YSLEER. The CDR3 extends over 13 amino acids. In DNA form, the CDR3 reads TGCGCCAGCAGCCAAGTGCTGAATCAGCCCCAGCATTTT. Its translation is CASSQVLNQPQHF.

This clonotype was recorded at least ten times. The rearrangement uses TRBV27 and TRBJ1-1, with a weak D call TRBD1 (5 bases). The ends were cut back, 0 bases at V and 0 bases at J, with 5 bases in the middle. This CDR3 spans 14 amino acids. Per the germline V gene, CDR1 is MNHEY and CDR2 is SMNVEV (reference sequence). In DNA, the CDR3 is TGTGCCAGCAGTTTATCGGGGCTGAACACTGAAGCTTTCTTT. Its translation: CASSLSGLNTEAFF.

This clonotype was seen a handful of times. V and J are TRBV12-3 or TRBV12-4 and TRBJ1-2, with D hard to call. CDR3 length: 12 amino acids. V lost 4 bases to trimming and J lost 6 bases, with 9 bases between them. The DNA of the CDR3 is TGTGCCAGCAGTTCCTGGATTAATGGCTACACCTTC. Translating gives CASSSWINGYTF.

This chain uses TRBV5-4 with TRBJ1-4; 9 nucleotides match TRBD1. V lost 6 bases to trimming and J lost 8 bases; unmatched junction nucleotides: 5. Germline CDR1 reads SGHNT; CDR2 reads YYREEE (reference sequence). The CDR3 is 13 amino acids. The CDR3 reads CASMGQGDEKLFF. The DNA of the CDR3 is TGTGCCAGCATGGGACAGGGTGACGAAAAACTGTTTTTT.

The V and J genes are TRBV7-2 and TRBJ1-5; D may be TRBD1 (6 bases). Trimming pared 6 bases from V and 4 bases from J, leaving 16 bases between. Germline V lookup: CDR1 SGHTA, CDR2 FQGNSA. This CDR3 is 15 amino acids long. The CDR3 region is CASRGAGDENQPQHF. The CDR3 DNA reads as TGTGCCAGCAGGGGGGCGGGGGACGAAAATCAGCCCCAGCATTTT.

This clonotype was recorded many times. The chain employs TRBV11-2 and TRBJ2-3; D not resolved. The CDR3 contains 14 residues. The germline V gene has CDR1 SGHAT and CDR2 FQNNGV. V was cut by 1 base and J by 2 bases, with 7 bases left in between. The CDR3 loop is CASSLVRNTDTQYF. The CDR3 DNA sequence: TGTGCCAGCAGCTTAGTACGAAACACAGATACGCAGTATTTT. Looking up the rest from reference TRBV11-2 and TRBJ2-3 gives the full variable domain: EAGVAQSPRYKIIEKRQSVAFWCNPISGHATLYWYQQILGQGPKLLIQFQNNGVVDDSQLPKDRFSAERLKGVDSTLKIQPAKLEDSAVYLCASSLVRNTDTQYFGPGTRLTVL.

V usage is TRBV20-1 and J usage is TRBJ2-1; a weak D match, TRBD2 (5 bases). The CDR3 extends over 14 amino acids. Germline V lookup: CDR1 DFQATT, CDR2 SNEGSKA (reference sequence). V was trimmed by 3 bases and J by 4 bases, leaving 13 bases between them. The CDR3 sequence: CSASRTRGYNEQFF. The CDR3 DNA follows: TGCAGTGCTAGCAGAACTCGCGGGTACAATGAGCAGTTCTTC.

This clonotype has more than one count but fewer than ten. This sequence joins TRBV20-1 and TRBJ1-3; D remains ambiguous. The germline V and J ends were trimmed by 0 bases and 0 bases, with 9 bases remaining between them. CDR1 is DFQATT and CDR2 is SNEGSKA in the germline V gene (reference sequence). The CDR3 is made up of 15 amino acids. CDR3 amino acids: CSARDPSSSGNTIYF. DNA of the CDR3: TGCAGTGCTAGAGATCCGAGTAGCTCTGGAAACACCATATATTTT.

The genes are TRBV12-3 or TRBV12-4 and TRBJ1-4; 7 bases map to TRBD1. Unmatched junction bases numbered 7, after V lost 5 bases and J lost 7 bases. The CDR3 has 14 amino acids. The CDR3 sequence: CASSPTGKVEKLFF. DNA for the CDR3: TGTGCCAGCAGTCCGACAGGGAAGGTTGAAAAACTGTTTTTT.